Included here is one TCR beta chain sequence, with context. What it binds is unknown. This entry comes from a study of cytomegalovirus exposure and HLA in healthy donors. Overall study: There were some 410 genotyped donors. Of these, 81% fell in the genetic ancestry cluster associated with self-reported Caucasian donors.

PCR amplification relied on 60 Vbeta primers (plus 13 Jbeta primers). Data came from immunoSEQ multiplex PCR; TCRdb stores just in-frame clones and leaves some out. Across about 130,000 clones, the top ten clones capture roughly 2% of the sample. General observations from the study: Certain sequence variants were highly shared and formed a cluster, and this cluster was likely a sequencing artifact.

Trimming took off 6 bases at V and 2 bases at J, with 14 bases between the two ends. This CDR3 is 14 amino acids long. CDR1 is SNHLY and CDR2 is FYNNEI in the germline V gene. The chain is built from TRBV2 and TRBJ2-7, with TRBD2 as a possible D gene (6 bases). This receptor was obtained from a woman in her sixties or seventies in good health and CMV-seronegative. Source material: PBMCs. This CDR3 is CASRAGTFPYEQYF. In nucleotides, the CDR3 is TGTGCCAGCAGAGCCGGGACTTTTCCCTACGAGCAGTACTTC.